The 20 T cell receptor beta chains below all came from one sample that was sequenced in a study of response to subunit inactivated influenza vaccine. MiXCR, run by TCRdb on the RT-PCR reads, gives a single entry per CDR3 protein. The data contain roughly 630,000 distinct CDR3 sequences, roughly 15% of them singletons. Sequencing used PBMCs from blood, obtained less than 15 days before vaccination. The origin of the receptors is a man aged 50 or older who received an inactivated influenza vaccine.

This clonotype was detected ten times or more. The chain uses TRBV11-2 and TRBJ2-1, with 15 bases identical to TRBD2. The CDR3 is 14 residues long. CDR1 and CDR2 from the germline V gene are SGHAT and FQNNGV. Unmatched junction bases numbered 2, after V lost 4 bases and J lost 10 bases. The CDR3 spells CASSSGLAGGEQFF. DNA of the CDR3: TGTGCCAGCAGCTCGGGACTAGCGGGGGGAGAGCAGTTCTTC. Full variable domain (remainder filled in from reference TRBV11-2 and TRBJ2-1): EAGVAQSPRYKIIEKRQSVAFWCNPISGHATLYWYQQILGQGPKLLIQFQNNGVVDDSQLPKDRFSAERLKGVDSTLKIQPAKLEDSAVYLCASSSGLAGGEQFFGPGTRLTVL.

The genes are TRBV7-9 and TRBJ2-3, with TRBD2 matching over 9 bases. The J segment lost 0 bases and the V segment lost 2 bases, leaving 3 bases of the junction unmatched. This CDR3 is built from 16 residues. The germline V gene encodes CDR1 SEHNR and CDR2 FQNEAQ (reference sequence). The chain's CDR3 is CASSLRSGGSTDTQYF. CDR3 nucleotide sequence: TGTGCCAGCAGCTTACGTAGCGGGGGAAGCACAGATACGCAGTATTTT.

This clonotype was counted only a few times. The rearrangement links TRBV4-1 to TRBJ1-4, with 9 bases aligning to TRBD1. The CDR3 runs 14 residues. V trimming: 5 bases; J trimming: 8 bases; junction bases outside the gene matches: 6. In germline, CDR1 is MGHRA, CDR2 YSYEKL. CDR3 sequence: CASSFDRGSEKLFF. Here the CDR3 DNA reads TGCGCCAGCAGCTTCGACAGGGGGTCCGAAAAACTGTTTTTT.

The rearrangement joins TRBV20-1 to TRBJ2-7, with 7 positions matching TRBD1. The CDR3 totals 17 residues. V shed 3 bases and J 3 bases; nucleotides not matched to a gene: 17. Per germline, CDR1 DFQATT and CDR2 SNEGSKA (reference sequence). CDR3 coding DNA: TGCAGTGCTAGCGCGATGCAAGAAAAACAGGGGCTCTACGAGCAGTACTTC. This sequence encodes CSASAMQEKQGLYEQYF.

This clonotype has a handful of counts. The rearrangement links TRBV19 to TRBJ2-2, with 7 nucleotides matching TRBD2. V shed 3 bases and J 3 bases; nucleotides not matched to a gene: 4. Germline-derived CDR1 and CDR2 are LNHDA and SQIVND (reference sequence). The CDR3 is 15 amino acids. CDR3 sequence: CASSISGMYTGELFF. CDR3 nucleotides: TGTGCCAGTAGTATCAGCGGGATGTACACCGGGGAGCTGTTTTTT.

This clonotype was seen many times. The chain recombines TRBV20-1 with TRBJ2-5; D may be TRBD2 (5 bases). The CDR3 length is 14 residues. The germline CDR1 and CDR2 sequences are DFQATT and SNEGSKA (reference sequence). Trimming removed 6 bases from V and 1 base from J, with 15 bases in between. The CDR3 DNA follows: TGCAGTGCCCATCGATTGGAGGCCCAAGAGACCCAGTACTTC. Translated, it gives CSAHRLEAQETQYF.

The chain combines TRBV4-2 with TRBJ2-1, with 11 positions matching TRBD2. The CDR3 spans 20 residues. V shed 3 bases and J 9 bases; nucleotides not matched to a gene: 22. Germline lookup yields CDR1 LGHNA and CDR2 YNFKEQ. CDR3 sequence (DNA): TGTGCCAGCAGCCATTTCCCCGGGACTAGCGGCCGCCCTAGGGACACTGAGCAGTTCTTC. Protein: CASSHFPGTSGRPRDTEQFF.

The CDR3 protein is CASSPGAYKETQYF. CDR3 nucleotides: TGCGCCAGCAGCCCTGGGGCGTATAAAGAGACCCAGTACTTC. The J gene is TRBJ2-5, the V gene TRBV5-1, with D possibly matching TRBD1 (5 bases). Germline V CDR1 and CDR2: SGHRS, YFSETQ. V was pared by 4 bases and J by 3 bases, with 13 bases between. This CDR3 has 14 residues.

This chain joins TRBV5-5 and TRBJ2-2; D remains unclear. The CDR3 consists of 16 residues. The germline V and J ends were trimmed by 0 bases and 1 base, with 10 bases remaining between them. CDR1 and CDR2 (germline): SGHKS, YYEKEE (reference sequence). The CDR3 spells CASSLDTPLNTGELFF. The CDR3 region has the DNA TGTGCCAGCAGCTTGGACACCCCCCTGAACACCGGGGAGCTGTTTTTT.

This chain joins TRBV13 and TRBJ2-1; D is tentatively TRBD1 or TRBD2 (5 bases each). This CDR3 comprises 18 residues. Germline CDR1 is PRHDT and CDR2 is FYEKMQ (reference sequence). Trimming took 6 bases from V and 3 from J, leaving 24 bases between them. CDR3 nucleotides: TGTGCCAGCAGAGTTGGGGGTCCCCTCGACCAGGGCTACAATGAGCAGTTCTTC. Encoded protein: CASRVGGPLDQGYNEQFF.

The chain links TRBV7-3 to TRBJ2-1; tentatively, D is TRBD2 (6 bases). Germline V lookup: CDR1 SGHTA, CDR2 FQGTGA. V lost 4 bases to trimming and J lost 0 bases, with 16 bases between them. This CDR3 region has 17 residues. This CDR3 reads CASSSTGDLNSYNEQFF. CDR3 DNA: TGTGCCAGCAGCTCCACCGGGGACTTGAACTCCTACAATGAGCAGTTCTTC.

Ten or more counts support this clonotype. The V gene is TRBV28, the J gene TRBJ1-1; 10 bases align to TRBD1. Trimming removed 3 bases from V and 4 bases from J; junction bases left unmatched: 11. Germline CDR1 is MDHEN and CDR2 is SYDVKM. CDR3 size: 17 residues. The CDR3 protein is CASSFRGTGVRRTEAFF. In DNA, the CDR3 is TGTGCCAGCAGTTTCCGGGGGACAGGGGTACGGCGCACTGAAGCTTTCTTT.

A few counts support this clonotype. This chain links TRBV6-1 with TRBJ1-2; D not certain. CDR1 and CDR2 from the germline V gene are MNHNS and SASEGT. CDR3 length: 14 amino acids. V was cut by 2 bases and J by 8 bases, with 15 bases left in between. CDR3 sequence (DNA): TGTGCCAGCAGTGAAATCTGGGGAACGATCGGCTACACCTTC. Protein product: CASSEIWGTIGYTF.

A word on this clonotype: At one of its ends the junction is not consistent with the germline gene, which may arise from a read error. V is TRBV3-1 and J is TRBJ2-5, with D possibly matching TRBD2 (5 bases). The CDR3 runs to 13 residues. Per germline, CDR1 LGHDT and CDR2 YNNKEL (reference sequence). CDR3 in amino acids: CASSQDFTSSGAF. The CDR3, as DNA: TGTGCCAGCAGCCAAGATTTTACCTCGAGCGGTGCCTTC.

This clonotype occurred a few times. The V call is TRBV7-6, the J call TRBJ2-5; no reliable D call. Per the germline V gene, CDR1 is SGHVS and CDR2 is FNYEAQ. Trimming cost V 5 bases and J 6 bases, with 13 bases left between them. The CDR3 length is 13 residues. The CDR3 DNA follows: TGTGCCAGCAGCCCATCCGAAGGGCAGACCCAGTACTTC. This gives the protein CASSPSEGQTQYF.

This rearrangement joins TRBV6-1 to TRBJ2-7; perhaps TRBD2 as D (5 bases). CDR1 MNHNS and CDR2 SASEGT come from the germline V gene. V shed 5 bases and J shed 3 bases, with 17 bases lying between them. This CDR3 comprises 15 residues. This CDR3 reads CASSLYMRASYEQYF. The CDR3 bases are TGTGCCAGCAGTCTATATATGAGGGCAAGCTACGAGCAGTACTTC.

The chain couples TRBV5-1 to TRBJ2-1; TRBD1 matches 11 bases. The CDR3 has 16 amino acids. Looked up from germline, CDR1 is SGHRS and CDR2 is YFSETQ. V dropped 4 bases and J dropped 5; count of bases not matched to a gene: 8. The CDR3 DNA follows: TGCGCCAGCAGCAGGGCCGGGACAGGGGGGAACAATGAGCAGTTCTTC. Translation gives CASSRAGTGGNNEQFF.

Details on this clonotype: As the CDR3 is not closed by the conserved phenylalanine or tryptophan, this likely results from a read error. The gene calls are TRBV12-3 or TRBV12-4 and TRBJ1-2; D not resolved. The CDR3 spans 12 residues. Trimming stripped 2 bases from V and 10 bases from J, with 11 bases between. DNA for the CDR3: TGTGCCAGCAGTTTACCGCCTTTACCCTACACCCTC. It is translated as CASSLPPLPYTL.

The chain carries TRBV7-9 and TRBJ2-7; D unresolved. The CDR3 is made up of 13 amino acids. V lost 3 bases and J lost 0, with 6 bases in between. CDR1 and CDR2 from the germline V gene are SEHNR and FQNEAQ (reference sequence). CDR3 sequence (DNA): TGTGCCAGCAGCTTTGCCAACTCCTACGAGCAGTACTTC. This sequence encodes CASSFANSYEQYF.

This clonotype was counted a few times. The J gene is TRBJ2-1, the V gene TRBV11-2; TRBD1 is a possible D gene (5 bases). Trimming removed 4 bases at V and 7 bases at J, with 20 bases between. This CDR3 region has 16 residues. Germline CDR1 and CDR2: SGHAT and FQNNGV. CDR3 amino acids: CASSSLGAMKRNEQFF. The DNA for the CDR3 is TGTGCCAGCAGCTCTCTAGGGGCCATGAAGAGGAATGAGCAGTTCTTC. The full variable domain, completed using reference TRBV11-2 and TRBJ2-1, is EAGVAQSPRYKIIEKRQSVAFWCNPISGHATLYWYQQILGQGPKLLIQFQNNGVVDDSQLPKDRFSAERLKGVDSTLKIQPAKLEDSAVYLCASSSLGAMKRNEQFFGPGTRLTVL.